The entry below describes one TCR beta chain. This record comes from a study of blood T cell repertoires in COVID-19. For the study at large: COVID-19 samples collected from the United States, Italy and Spain covered acute and convalescent phases.

Some clones are missing from TCRdb's copy, which holds only in-frame ones; the method was immunoSEQ multiplex PCR. The repertoire holds about 210,000 clones, with about 90% as singletons. The CDR3 has 14 residues. V shed 6 bases and J shed 6 bases, with 18 bases lying between them. Germline-derived CDR1 and CDR2 are MNHEY and SMNVEV (reference sequence). Sample: peripheral blood. The receptor was isolated from a young man with acute or convalescent COVID-19. This chain uses TRBV27 with TRBJ2-7; D might be TRBD1 (5 bases). CDR3 sequence reads: CASRARVGNTEQYF. CDR3 nucleotide sequence: TGTGCCAGCAGGGCCAGGGTTGGGAATACCGAGCAGTACTTC.